One and the same sample provided the 2 T cell receptor beta chains below, sequenced in a study of T cell responses to AZD1222 COVID-19 vaccine. TCRdb keeps only in-frame clones here, not all; method: immunoSEQ multiplex PCR. Of roughly 96,000 clones detected, nearly 90% appear once; the ten largest clones hold 1.5% to 2%. The source material was peripheral blood, sampled on day 0 of AZD1222 vaccination. The receptors derive from an adult in good health.

The genes are TRBV30 and TRBJ1-2, with D unclear. The CDR3 sequence is 10 residues long. The germline V gene has CDR1 GTSNPN and CDR2 SVGIG (reference sequence). Deletions cut 1 base from V and 3 bases from J, with 0 bases between. Here the CDR3 reads CAWSDYGYTF. CDR3 DNA: TGTGCCTGGAGTGACTATGGCTACACCTTC.

The rearrangement uses TRBV30 and TRBJ2-5; 9 nucleotides line up with TRBD2. Trimming at V came to 4 bases and at J to 1 base, leaving 10 bases not matched to a gene. The CDR3 totals 16 residues. CDR1 GTSNPN and CDR2 SVGIG come from the germline V gene (reference sequence). CDR3 region: CAWTPPRGGFQETQYF. The CDR3 DNA sequence: TGTGCCTGGACCCCCCCGCGGGGGGGTTTCCAAGAGACCCAGTACTTC.